This TCR beta chain emerged from a study of CD8+ T cells in alopecia areata. Study-level background: Treated patients were given oral tofacitinib, which was dosed at 5 to 10 mg twice daily.

Study results and limitations: Scalp sequencing captures resident alphabeta T cells of normal skin too.

A note on this clone: What it binds is not known.

V was pared by 1 base and J by 0 bases, with 8 bases between. This CDR3 has 15 residues. Per the germline V gene, CDR1 is PRHDT and CDR2 is FYEKMQ (reference sequence). Specimens obtained from alopecia areata patients comprised lesional scalp punch biopsies and peripheral blood. Extraction of RNA preceded its reverse transcription into cDNA, which served as the sequencing template. Method: immunoSEQ multiplex PCR; TCRdb's copy keeps in-frame clones and lacks some. The data contain approximately 180,000 clones, approximately 59% of them singletons. The clonotype was recovered from a human donor with alopecia areata. The chain uses TRBV13 and TRBJ2-3; D call uncertain. Sequencing used CD4+ T cells sorted from blood, obtained at week 0. CDR3 sequence reads: CASSLVGRSTDTQYF. The DNA of the CDR3 is TGTGCCAGCAGCTTAGTAGGGCGAAGCACAGATACGCAGTATTTT.